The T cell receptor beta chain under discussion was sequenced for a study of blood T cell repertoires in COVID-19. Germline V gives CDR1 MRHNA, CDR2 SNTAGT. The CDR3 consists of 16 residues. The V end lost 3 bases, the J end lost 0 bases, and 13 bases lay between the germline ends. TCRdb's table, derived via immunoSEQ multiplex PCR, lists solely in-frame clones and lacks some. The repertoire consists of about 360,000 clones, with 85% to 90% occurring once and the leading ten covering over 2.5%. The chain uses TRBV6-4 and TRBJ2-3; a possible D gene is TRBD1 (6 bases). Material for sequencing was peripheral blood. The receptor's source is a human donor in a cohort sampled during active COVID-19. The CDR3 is CASSERPTGSTDTQYF. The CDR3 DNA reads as TGTGCCAGCAGTGAACGCCCGACAGGTAGCACAGATACGCAGTATTTT.